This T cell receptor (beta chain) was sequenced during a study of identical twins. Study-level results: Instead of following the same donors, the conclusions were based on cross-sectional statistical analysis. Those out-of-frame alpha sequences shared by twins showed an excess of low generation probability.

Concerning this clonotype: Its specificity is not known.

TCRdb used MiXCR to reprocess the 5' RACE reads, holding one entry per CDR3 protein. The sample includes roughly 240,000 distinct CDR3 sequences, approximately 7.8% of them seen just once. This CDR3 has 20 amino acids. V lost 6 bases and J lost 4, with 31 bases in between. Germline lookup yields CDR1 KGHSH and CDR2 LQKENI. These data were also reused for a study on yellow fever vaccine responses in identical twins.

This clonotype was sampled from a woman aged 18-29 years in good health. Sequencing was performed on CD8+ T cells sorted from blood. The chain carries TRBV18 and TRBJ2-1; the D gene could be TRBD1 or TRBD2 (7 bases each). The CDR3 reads CASSPGTALQRDAGYNEQFF. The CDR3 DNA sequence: TGTGCCAGCTCGCCAGGGACAGCGCTCCAGCGGGACGCGGGATACAATGAGCAGTTCTTC.